Shown below are 32 T cell receptor beta chains from a single sample sequenced in a study of cytomegalovirus exposure and HLA in healthy donors. This PCR relied on a set of 60 Vbeta primers and 13 Jbeta primers. TCRdb's copy holds only in-frame clones and misses some; the assay was immunoSEQ multiplex PCR. The sample includes approximately 210,000 clones, approximately 79% of them seen just once. The sequenced material came from PBMCs. These receptors were taken from a male donor in good health and CMV-seronegative.

The CDR3: CATSRKLQGLSGTEAFF. CDR3 nucleotides: TGTGCCACCAGCAGGAAACTACAGGGCCTATCGGGCACTGAAGCTTTCTTT. The chain recombines TRBV15 with TRBJ1-1; maybe TRBD1 (6 bases). The CDR3 runs to 17 residues. Germline loops: CDR1 LNHNV, CDR2 YYDKDF (reference sequence). Trimming took off 3 bases at V and 4 bases at J, with 21 bases between the two ends.

V usage is TRBV13 and J usage is TRBJ1-4; D is perhaps TRBD1 (6 bases). Deletions cut 0 bases from V and 8 bases from J, with 10 bases between. The CDR3 has 14 amino acids. Germline CDR1 is PRHDT and CDR2 is FYEKMQ (reference sequence). CDR3: CASSLGQGGEKLFF. The CDR3 nucleotides are TGTGCCAGCAGCTTAGGACAGGGAGGGGAAAAACTGTTTTTT.

Regarding this clone: An end of the junction does not agree with germline; a read error may underlie this. This chain uses TRBV5-1 with TRBJ2-1; a weak D match, TRBD2 (5 bases). The germline gives CDR1 SGHRS, CDR2 YFSETQ. The CDR3 has 14 amino acids. The CDR3 region is CASRQADAPSEEFF. The DNA of the CDR3 is TGCGCCAGCAGACAAGCGGACGCCCCCAGTGAGGAGTTCTTC.

V and J are TRBV5-1 and TRBJ1-2; 8 bases match TRBD1. Germline CDR1 reads SGHRS; CDR2 reads YFSETQ. The length of the CDR3 is 14 residues. The V segment lost 7 bases and the J segment 3 bases; nucleotides outside the gene matches: 8. CDR3 protein: CASHDRGADYGYTF. CDR3 bases: TGCGCCAGCCATGACAGGGGCGCAGACTATGGCTACACCTTC.

The J gene is TRBJ2-3, the V gene TRBV15; D uncertain. Germline V gene lookup returns CDR1 LNHNV and CDR2 YYDKDF (reference sequence). The CDR3 extends over 15 amino acids. V was clipped by 0 bases and J by 2 bases, with 9 bases between them. CDR3 protein: CATSRDQANTDTQYF. CDR3 in DNA: TGTGCCACCAGCAGAGATCAGGCCAACACAGATACGCAGTATTTT.

V is TRBV2 and J is TRBJ2-3, with 7 bases matching TRBD2. This CDR3 contains 14 residues. After removal of 3 bases from V and 6 bases from J, the junction contained 6 bases not matched to a gene. In germline, CDR1 is SNHLY, CDR2 FYNNEI. The CDR3 protein is CASSDPSGADTQYF. In DNA form, the CDR3 reads TGTGCCAGCAGTGATCCCAGCGGGGCGGATACGCAGTATTTT.

The genes are TRBV27 and TRBJ1-4, with D unclear. This CDR3 has 15 residues. Looked up from germline, CDR1 is MNHEY and CDR2 is SMNVEV (reference sequence). V shed 6 bases and J shed 7 bases, with 18 bases lying between them. The CDR3 nucleotides read TGTGCCAGCAGCCAACAATCGGGAGGTGGTGAAAAACTGTTTTTT. Its protein is CASSQQSGGGEKLFF.

This chain connects TRBV7-9 to TRBJ1-1, with D unresolved. The CDR3 is 15 residues long. The germline V gene encodes CDR1 SEHNR and CDR2 FQNEAQ (reference sequence). V gave up 6 bases and J gave up 0 bases, with 14 bases separating them. In DNA, the CDR3 is TGTGCCAGCAGTTTAAATCACATTATGAACACTGAAGCTTTCTTT. It codes for CASSLNHIMNTEAFF.

The chain uses TRBV4-2 and TRBJ2-1; a weak D match, TRBD2 (5 bases). Germline V CDR1 and CDR2: LGHNA, YNFKEQ. The CDR3 is made up of 16 amino acids. Trimming stripped 3 bases from V and 9 bases from J, with 21 bases between. This chain's CDR3 is CASSHLPGEGDSEQFF. Written as DNA, the CDR3 is TGTGCCAGCAGCCATCTTCCCGGTGAGGGAGATTCTGAGCAGTTCTTC.

This clone showed up just once. The chain couples TRBV7-8 to TRBJ2-7; a possible D gene is TRBD1 (5 bases). This CDR3 has 14 amino acids. Trimming removed 1 base from V and 3 bases from J, with 10 bases in between. Germline V lookup: CDR1 SGHVS, CDR2 FQNEAQ. The CDR3 is CASSLGTGNYEQYF. CDR3 coding DNA: TGTGCCAGCAGCTTAGGAACAGGTAACTACGAGCAGTACTTC.

The chain joins TRBV6-6 to TRBJ2-3, with D possibly matching TRBD1 (6 bases). The ends were cut back, 7 bases at V and 1 base at J, with 9 bases in the middle. This CDR3 spans 13 amino acids. CDR1 MNHNY and CDR2 SVGAGI come from the germline V gene (reference sequence). The CDR3 DNA reads TGTGCCAGCACTCCAGGGGGCACAGATACGCAGTATTTT. It is translated as CASTPGGTDTQYF.

The chain links TRBV6-6 to TRBJ1-1; 7 positions match TRBD1. From germline, CDR1 is MNHNY and CDR2 SVGAGI (reference sequence). Trimming removed 0 bases from V and 3 bases from J; junction bases left unmatched: 4. The CDR3 contains 15 residues. The CDR3 coding sequence is TGTGCCAGCAGTTACTCGGGACAGAGGGACACTGAAGCTTTCTTT. This translates into CASSYSGQRDTEAFF.

This clone showed up just once. The chain couples TRBV30 to TRBJ2-1; no firm D call. Per the germline V gene, CDR1 is GTSNPN and CDR2 is SVGIG (reference sequence). CDR3 length: 13 residues. The ends were cut back, 2 bases at V and 0 bases at J, with 5 bases in the middle. CDR3 amino acids: CAWSRSSYNEQFF. The CDR3 coding sequence is TGTGCCTGGAGTCGGAGCTCCTACAATGAGCAGTTCTTC.

The chain recombines TRBV27 with TRBJ2-3; 11 bases agree with TRBD2. The CDR3 contains 20 residues. Germline V CDR1 and CDR2: MNHEY, SMNVEV (reference sequence). V trimming: 6 bases; J trimming: 5 bases; junction bases outside the gene matches: 22. Written as DNA, the CDR3 is TGTGCCAGCAGCCCAGACAGGGGCGTAGGTAGCGGGAGGGCCGGAGATACGCAGTATTTT. Translated: CASSPDRGVGSGRAGDTQYF.

The chain combines TRBV7-9 with TRBJ2-7, with TRBD1 identical over 9 bases. The CDR3 is made up of 15 amino acids. Germline V gives CDR1 SEHNR, CDR2 FQNEAQ (reference sequence). With V trimmed by 5 bases and J by 3 bases, 8 bases remained unmatched. This CDR3 reads CASSTWDRVHYEQYF. The DNA for the CDR3 is TGTGCCAGCAGCACCTGGGACAGGGTTCACTACGAGCAGTACTTC. Full variable domain (missing parts from reference TRBV7-9 and TRBJ2-7): DTGVSQNPRHKITKRGQNVTFRCDPISEHNRLYWYRQTLGQGPEFLTYFQNEAQLEKSRLLSDRFSAERPKGSFSTLEIQRTEQGDSAMYLCASSTWDRVHYEQYFGPGTRLTVT.

This clone was recorded a few times. V and J are TRBV9 and TRBJ2-4; 9 nucleotides align to TRBD1. Per the germline V gene, CDR1 is SGDLS and CDR2 is YYNGEE. This CDR3 is built from 18 residues. Trimming cost V 4 bases and J 2 bases; bases outside gene matches: 13. The CDR3 sequence is CASSLDRGGLGSKNIQYF. The CDR3 nucleotides are TGTGCCAGCAGCCTCGACAGGGGGGGACTTGGGTCCAAAAACATTCAGTACTTC.

This chain links TRBV10-1 with TRBJ2-5, with 10 positions matching TRBD2. This CDR3 contains 18 residues. CDR1 WNHNN and CDR2 SYGVQD come from the germline V gene (reference sequence). J lost 0 bases, V lost 7 bases, and 14 bases had no gene match. In nucleotides, the CDR3 is TGCGCCAGCAAGGGCCCCCTAGCGGGGGCCCCGTACCAAGAGACCCAGTACTTC. It codes for CASKGPLAGAPYQETQYF.

The genes are TRBV6-6 and TRBJ2-3; 7 bases are shared with TRBD2. CDR3 length: 14 amino acids. Germline CDR1 MNHNY, CDR2 SVGAGI (reference sequence). Trimming at V came to 10 bases and at J to 3 bases, leaving 10 bases not matched to a gene. The CDR3 DNA reads as TGTGCCACCTCGACTAGCTCAGGGACAGATACGCAGTATTTT. Residues: CATSTSSGTDTQYF.

This chain uses TRBV9 with TRBJ1-1; D may be TRBD1 (6 bases). Trimming removed 3 bases from V and 5 bases from J, with 23 bases in between. The CDR3 covers 17 residues. Germline V gene data show CDR1 as SGDLS and CDR2 as YYNGEE. The CDR3 loop is CASSGYAGTKGSTEAFF. The CDR3 DNA is TGTGCCAGCAGCGGCTATGCCGGGACAAAAGGGAGTACTGAAGCTTTCTTT. The complete variable domain, with remaining parts taken from reference TRBV9 and TRBJ1-1, reads DSGVTQTPKHLITATGQRVTLRCSPRSGDLSVYWYQQSLDQGLQFLIQYYNGEERAKGNILERFSAQQFPDLHSELNLSSLELGDSALYFCASSGYAGTKGSTEAFFGQGTRLTVV.

V is TRBV6-1 and J is TRBJ1-4, with a weak D call TRBD1 (5 bases). Germline values: CDR1 MNHNS, CDR2 SASEGT. Trimming cost V 2 bases and J 8 bases, with 18 bases left between them. The CDR3 is 16 amino acids. The CDR3 here is CASSEQGSLRVEKLFF. CDR3 DNA sequence: TGTGCCAGCAGTGAACAAGGGTCACTCAGGGTCGAAAAACTGTTTTTT.

The V and J genes are TRBV4-3 and TRBJ2-1; D possibly corresponds to TRBD2 (8 bases). The length of the CDR3 is 15 residues. CDR1 LGHNA and CDR2 YSLEER come from the germline V gene. Trimming left V 3 bases short and J 5 bases short, with 14 bases between. The DNA for the CDR3 is TGCGCCAGCAGCCATGGGACTAGGGGGCACAATGAGCAGTTCTTC. Residues: CASSHGTRGHNEQFF.

The genes are TRBV5-1 and TRBJ2-7; D not resolved. Germline loops: CDR1 SGHRS, CDR2 YFSETQ. CDR3 size: 13 residues. The V gene lost 4 bases and the J gene lost 2 bases, with 10 bases spanning the gap. The CDR3 coding sequence is TGCGCCAGCAGCGAAACTATGGCCTACGAGCAGTACTTC. Amino acid sequence: CASSETMAYEQYF.

V usage is TRBV28 and J usage is TRBJ2-7; 7 nucleotides align to TRBD1. J was trimmed by 1 base and V by 10 bases; bases with no gene match: 10. Germline lookup yields CDR1 MDHEN and CDR2 SYDVKM. The CDR3 spans 14 residues. For the CDR3, the DNA is TGTGCCACTACAACTATGACAGGGTCCTACGAGCAGTACTTC. It encodes CATTTMTGSYEQYF.

This clone came up a few times. The rearrangement uses TRBV29-1 and TRBJ1-1; 9 bases are shared with TRBD1. Germline V lookup: CDR1 SQVTM, CDR2 ANQGSEA. V gave up 5 bases and J gave up 4 bases; unmatched junction bases: 14. The CDR3 extends over 16 amino acids. CDR3 sequence: CSVNRGLDKGRTEAFF. CDR3 coding DNA: TGCAGCGTTAACAGGGGGCTAGACAAGGGTCGCACTGAAGCTTTCTTT.

This chain joins TRBV4-3 and TRBJ1-1; possibly TRBD1 for D (5 bases). Germline-derived CDR1 and CDR2 are LGHNA and YSLEER. Deletions cut 0 bases from V and 0 bases from J, with 11 bases between. CDR3 length: 16 residues. Here the CDR3 reads CASSQDIDSMNTEAFF. The DNA for the CDR3 is TGCGCCAGCAGCCAAGACATTGACAGCATGAACACTGAAGCTTTCTTT.

Points on this clone: One junction end does not reproduce the germline sequence, and a read error may be involved. This rearrangement joins TRBV29-1 to TRBJ1-1; 9 bases line up with TRBD1. This CDR3 has 19 amino acids. Germline V lookup: CDR1 SQVTM, CDR2 ANQGSEA. The CDR3 region has the DNA TGCAGCGTCGAAGGCCCCGGGACAGGGAGACTCCCGCGGAACACTGAAGCTTTCTTT. Its protein is CSVEGPGTGRLPRNTEAFF. Variable domain in full (rest from reference TRBV29-1 and TRBJ1-1): SAVISQKPSRDICQRGTSLTIQCQVDSQVTMMFWYRQQPGQSLTLIATANQGSEATYESGFVIDKFPISRPNLTFSTLTVSNMSPEDSSIYLCSVEGPGTGRLPRNTEAFFGQGTRLTVV.

The V call is TRBV7-9, the J call TRBJ2-7, with 9 bases that match TRBD1. Germline trimming cut 3 bases from V and 4 bases from J; bases unmatched to any gene: 7. Germline V gene lookup returns CDR1 SEHNR and CDR2 FQNEAQ (reference sequence). CDR3 length: 15 amino acids. CDR3 sequence: CASSFPDRGTYEQYF. In nucleotides, the CDR3 is TGTGCCAGCAGCTTCCCGGACAGGGGTACTTACGAGCAGTACTTC.

This clone was seen a few times. The gene calls are TRBV18 and TRBJ1-2; 7 bases map to TRBD1. V was pared by 3 bases and J by 4 bases, with 8 bases of the junction left unmatched. The CDR3 totals 15 residues. Germline CDR1 reads KGHSH; CDR2 reads LQKENI. The CDR3 nucleotides are TGTGCCAGCTCACCTAGGGACAGTGGTTTCTATGGCTACACCTTC. Encoded protein: CASSPRDSGFYGYTF. The entire variable domain, with the rest obtained from reference TRBV18 and TRBJ1-2, is as follows: NAGVMQNPRHLVRRRGQEARLRCSPMKGHSHVYWYRQLPEEGLKFMVYLQKENIIDESGMPKERFSAEFPKEGPSILRIQQVVRGDSAAYFCASSPRDSGFYGYTFGSGTRLTVV.

V is TRBV4-2 and J is TRBJ2-2; 8 nucleotides agree with TRBD2. After removal of 3 bases from V and 6 bases from J, the junction contained 12 bases not matched to a gene. CDR1 and CDR2 (germline): LGHNA, YNFKEQ. This CDR3 region has 17 residues. Here the CDR3 reads CASSHAGTRAIPGELFF. As DNA, the CDR3 is TGTGCCAGCAGCCATGCCGGGACTAGAGCCATCCCCGGGGAGCTGTTTTTT.

The chain has TRBV27 and TRBJ2-7, with a weak D call TRBD1 (6 bases). Germline loops: CDR1 MNHEY, CDR2 SMNVEV (reference sequence). V was shortened by 5 bases and J by 3 bases, with 11 bases between the two germline ends. The CDR3 spans 13 residues. The CDR3 sequence is CASSRPDSYEQYF. The CDR3 region has the DNA TGTGCCAGCAGTCGGCCGGACAGCTACGAGCAGTACTTC.

V is TRBV6-5 and J is TRBJ1-1; perhaps TRBD1 as D (5 bases). The V end was cut by 8 bases, the J end by 0 bases, with 13 bases between. This CDR3 comprises 14 residues. Germline V gene lookup returns CDR1 MNHEY and CDR2 SVGAGI. The CDR3 coding sequence is TGTGCCAGCTCTAGGGGAACTCTGAACACTGAAGCTTTCTTT. Amino acids: CASSRGTLNTEAFF.

The V and J genes are TRBV19 and TRBJ2-3; D possibly corresponds to TRBD2 (6 bases). The germline CDR1 and CDR2 sequences are LNHDA and SQIVND (reference sequence). V lost 3 bases to trimming and J lost 5 bases, with 12 bases between them. CDR3 length equals 14 residues. The CDR3: CASSMGGAGDTQYF. CDR3 DNA sequence: TGTGCCAGTAGTATGGGCGGGGCTGGAGATACGCAGTATTTT.